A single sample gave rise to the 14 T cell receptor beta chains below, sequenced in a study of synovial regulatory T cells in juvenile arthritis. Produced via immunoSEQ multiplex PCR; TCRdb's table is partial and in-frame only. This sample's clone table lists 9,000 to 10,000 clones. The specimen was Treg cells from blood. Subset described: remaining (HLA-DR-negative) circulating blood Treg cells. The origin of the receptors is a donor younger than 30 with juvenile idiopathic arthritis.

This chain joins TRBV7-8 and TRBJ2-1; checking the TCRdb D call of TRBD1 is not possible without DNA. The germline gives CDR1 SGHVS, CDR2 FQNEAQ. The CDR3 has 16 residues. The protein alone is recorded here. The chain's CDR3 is CASSLDRVTLYNEQFF.

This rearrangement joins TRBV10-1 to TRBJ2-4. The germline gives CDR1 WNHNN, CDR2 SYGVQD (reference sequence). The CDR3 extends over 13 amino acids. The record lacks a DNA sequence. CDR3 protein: CASYVLAKNIQYF.

This chain's CDR3 is CASSSGTGSYEQYF. This chain links TRBV7-9 with TRBJ2-7; with no DNA, the TCRdb D assignment of TRBD1 cannot be verified. Germline values: CDR1 SEHNR, CDR2 FQNEAQ (reference sequence). The length of the CDR3 is 14 residues. The protein alone is recorded here. The entire variable domain, with the rest obtained from reference TRBV7-9 and TRBJ2-7, is as follows: DTGVSQNPRHKITKRGQNVTFRCDPISEHNRLYWYRQTLGQGPEFLTYFQNEAQLEKSRLLSDRFSAERPKGSFSTLEIQRTEQGDSAMYLCASSSGTGSYEQYFGPGTRLTVT.

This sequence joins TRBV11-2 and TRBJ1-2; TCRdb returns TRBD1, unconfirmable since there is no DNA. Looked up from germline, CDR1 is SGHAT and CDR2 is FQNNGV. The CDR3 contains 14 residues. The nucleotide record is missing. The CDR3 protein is CASSPSGTTHGYTF.

CDR3 protein: CAISDRLAGYNEQFF. The gene calls are TRBV10-3 and TRBJ2-1; the D call from TCRdb, TRBD2, cannot be confirmed without DNA. The CDR3 spans 15 residues. The DNA sequence is not available. Germline V lookup: CDR1 ENHRY, CDR2 SYGVKD.

CDR3 sequence reads: CASSLGQGAVNSPLHF. V usage is TRBV5-4 and J usage is TRBJ1-6; the TCRdb call, TRBD1, lacks DNA for checking. Germline values: CDR1 SGHNT, CDR2 YYREEE (reference sequence). This CDR3 contains 16 residues. The DNA is unrecorded.

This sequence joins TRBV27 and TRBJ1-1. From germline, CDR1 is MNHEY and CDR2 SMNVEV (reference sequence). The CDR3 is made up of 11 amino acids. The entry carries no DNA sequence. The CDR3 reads CASKLGGKAFF.

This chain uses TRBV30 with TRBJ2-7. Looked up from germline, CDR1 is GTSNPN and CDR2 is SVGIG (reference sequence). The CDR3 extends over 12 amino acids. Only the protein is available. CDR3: CAWREGTYEQYF.

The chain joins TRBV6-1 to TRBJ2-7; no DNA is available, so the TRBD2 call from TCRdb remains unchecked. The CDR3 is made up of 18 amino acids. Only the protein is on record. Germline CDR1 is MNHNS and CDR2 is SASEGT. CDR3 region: CASSAKVTDYLRSYEQYF.

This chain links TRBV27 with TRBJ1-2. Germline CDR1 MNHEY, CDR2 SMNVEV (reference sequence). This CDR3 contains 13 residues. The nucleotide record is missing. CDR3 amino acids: CASSIGRDYGYTF.

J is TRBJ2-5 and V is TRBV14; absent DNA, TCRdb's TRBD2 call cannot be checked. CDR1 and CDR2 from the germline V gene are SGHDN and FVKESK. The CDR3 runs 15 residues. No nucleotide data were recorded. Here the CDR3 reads CASSQFPGDLKTQYF.

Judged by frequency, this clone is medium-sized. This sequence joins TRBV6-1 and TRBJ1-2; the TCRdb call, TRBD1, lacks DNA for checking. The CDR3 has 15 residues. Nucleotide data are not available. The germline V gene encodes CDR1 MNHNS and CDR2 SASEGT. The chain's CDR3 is CASSANRGFNYGYTF.

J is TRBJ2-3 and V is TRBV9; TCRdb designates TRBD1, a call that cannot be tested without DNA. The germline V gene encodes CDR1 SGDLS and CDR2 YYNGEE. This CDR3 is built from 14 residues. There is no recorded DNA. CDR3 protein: CASSPGQVKDTQYF.

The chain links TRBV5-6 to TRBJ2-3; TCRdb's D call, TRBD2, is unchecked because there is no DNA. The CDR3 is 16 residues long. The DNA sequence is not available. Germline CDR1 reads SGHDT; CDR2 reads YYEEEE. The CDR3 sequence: CASSLRREGLRDTQYF.